Presented here are 31 T cell receptor beta chains from one specimen sequenced in a study of cytomegalovirus exposure and HLA in healthy donors. PCR involved 60 Vbeta and 13 Jbeta primers. Sequenced by immunoSEQ multiplex PCR; TCRdb stores in-frame clones only, minus some. The sample contains some 110,000 clones, approximately 82% of which appear only once. Sequenced material: PBMCs. The receptor source for this set is a man in his forties or fifties in good health and CMV-seropositive.

The chain joins TRBV19 to TRBJ2-7; 8 bases are shared with TRBD1. Germline V lookup: CDR1 LNHDA, CDR2 SQIVND (reference sequence). With 3 bases clipped from V and 4 bases from J, the junction kept 5 bases outside the gene matches. The CDR3 has 14 amino acids. The CDR3 spells CASSIRDRWYEQYF. CDR3 coding DNA: TGTGCCAGTAGTATCCGGGACAGGTGGTACGAGCAGTACTTC.

The chain joins TRBV4-2 to TRBJ1-4; 7 bases match TRBD1. The CDR3 length is 15 residues. V was clipped by 4 bases and J by 8 bases; unmatched bases: 10. CDR1 is LGHNA, CDR2 YNFKEQ, per germline. The DNA of the CDR3 is TGTGCCAGCAGCCTCTCGGAGGGGGCGATGGAAAAACTGTTTTTT. It translates to CASSLSEGAMEKLFF.

This clone appeared a few times. This chain uses TRBV6-1 with TRBJ1-6; D ambiguous. Trimming removed 6 bases at V and 10 bases at J, with 13 bases between. The CDR3 is made up of 13 amino acids. Germline CDR1 MNHNS, CDR2 SASEGT. CDR3 nucleotide sequence: TGTGCCAGCAGCACTCTCGCCGGGTCACCCCTCCACTTT. This gives the protein CASSTLAGSPLHF.

V usage is TRBV29-1 and J usage is TRBJ1-2; no clear D gene. Looked up from germline, CDR1 is SQVTM and CDR2 is ANQGSEA. CDR3 length equals 12 residues. Trimming pared 6 bases from V and 8 bases from J, leaving 16 bases between. CDR3 loop: CSVAPQRAGYTF. The CDR3 nucleotides are TGCAGCGTCGCGCCCCAGCGGGCCGGCTACACCTTC. Together with reference TRBV29-1 and TRBJ1-2, the CDR3 gives the full variable domain: SAVISQKPSRDICQRGTSLTIQCQVDSQVTMMFWYRQQPGQSLTLIATANQGSEATYESGFVIDKFPISRPNLTFSTLTVSNMSPEDSSIYLCSVAPQRAGYTFGSGTRLTVV.

The chain combines TRBV30 with TRBJ2-1, with TRBD1 matching 10 bases. With V trimmed by 2 bases and J by 9 bases, 7 bases remained unmatched. The CDR3 totals 14 residues. From germline, CDR1 is GTSNPN and CDR2 SVGIG (reference sequence). The CDR3 nucleotides read TGTGCCTGGAGTCGGGACAGGGGCTCGGGTGAGCAGTTCTTC. As protein: CAWSRDRGSGEQFF.

This clone was detected only a few times. The CDR3 bases are TGCGCCAGCAGAACCGGGACAGAAGGTTCACCCCTCCACTTT. This gives the protein CASRTGTEGSPLHF. This chain uses TRBV5-1 with TRBJ1-6; 7 bases map to TRBD1. The CDR3 consists of 14 residues. Per the germline V gene, CDR1 is SGHRS and CDR2 is YFSETQ. V lost 5 bases to trimming and J lost 9 bases; unmatched junction nucleotides: 8.

The chain joins TRBV9 to TRBJ1-2; TRBD1 is a possible D gene (5 bases). The ends were cut back, 4 bases at V and 1 base at J, with 20 bases in the middle. Germline CDR1 reads SGDLS; CDR2 reads YYNGEE. The CDR3 covers 17 residues. CDR3 amino acids: CASSSHAGPPFNYGYTF. The CDR3 region has the DNA TGTGCCAGCAGCTCTCATGCGGGACCCCCTTTTAACTATGGCTACACCTTC. Full variable domain (remainder filled in from reference TRBV9 and TRBJ1-2): DSGVTQTPKHLITATGQRVTLRCSPRSGDLSVYWYQQSLDQGLQFLIQYYNGEERAKGNILERFSAQQFPDLHSELNLSSLELGDSALYFCASSSHAGPPFNYGYTFGSGTRLTVV.

V is TRBV19 and J is TRBJ2-5; TRBD1 agrees at 10 bases. Per the germline V gene, CDR1 is LNHDA and CDR2 is SQIVND (reference sequence). Trimming at V came to 3 bases and at J to 2 bases, leaving 3 bases not matched to a gene. This CDR3 has 15 residues. The CDR3 nucleotides read TGTGCCAGTAGTATCTGGACAGGGGGGCAAGAGACCCAGTACTTC. It translates to CASSIWTGGQETQYF.

V and J are TRBV2 and TRBJ2-7; 10 nucleotides match TRBD1. The CDR3 is 13 residues long. V was clipped by 4 bases and J by 5 bases; unmatched bases: 2. Germline assignment: CDR1 SNHLY and CDR2 FYNNEI. CDR3 region: CASSGDRGDEQYF. The CDR3 nucleotides are TGTGCCAGCAGTGGGGACAGGGGAGACGAGCAGTACTTC.

This chain uses TRBV30 with TRBJ1-4, with unresolved D. Trimming stripped 4 bases from V and 8 bases from J, with 5 bases between. CDR1 is GTSNPN, CDR2 SVGIG, per germline (reference sequence). The CDR3 is 10 amino acids. The chain's CDR3 is CAWKREKLFF. The DNA for the CDR3 is TGTGCCTGGAAGAGAGAAAAACTGTTTTTT.

The chain is built from TRBV4-2 and TRBJ2-1; D call uncertain. V lost 4 bases and J lost 6, with 10 bases in between. Germline CDR1 reads LGHNA; CDR2 reads YNFKEQ. The CDR3 is made up of 13 amino acids. CDR3 sequence: CASSLGDLNEQFF. Here the CDR3 DNA reads TGTGCCAGCAGCCTCGGAGACCTCAATGAGCAGTTCTTC.

The chain recombines TRBV5-8 with TRBJ1-3, with D perhaps TRBD1 (5 bases). Germline V CDR1 and CDR2: SGHTS, YDEGEE. V was trimmed by 0 bases and J by 0 bases, leaving 16 bases between them. This CDR3 spans 18 amino acids. The CDR3 DNA follows: TGTGCCAGCAGCTTGGGCGTTAGGGACTTACGCTCTGGAAACACCATATATTTT. Protein sequence: CASSLGVRDLRSGNTIYF.

The rearrangement links TRBV30 to TRBJ2-1; a possible D gene is TRBD2 (6 bases). Trimming took 7 bases from V and 12 from J, leaving 22 bases between them. Germline V CDR1 and CDR2: GTSNPN, SVGIG (reference sequence). CDR3 length equals 13 residues. Written as DNA, the CDR3 is TGTGCCTCAGCCCGGGGACTCCCAACCCGGCAGTTCTTC. As protein: CASARGLPTRQFF.

This clone was seen just once. The chain links TRBV5-5 to TRBJ2-1; weak D call: TRBD1 (6 bases). This CDR3 spans 17 amino acids. Germline CDR1 reads SGHKS; CDR2 reads YYEKEE (reference sequence). The ends were cut back, 3 bases at V and 2 bases at J, with 18 bases in the middle. The CDR3 DNA follows: TGTGCCAGCAGCTCCTCACAGGGTAGCAGCGCCTACAATGAGCAGTTCTTC. This codes for CASSSSQGSSAYNEQFF.

This chain joins TRBV28 and TRBJ2-5, with 7 bases identical to TRBD1. With V trimmed by 6 bases and J by 5 bases, 9 bases remained unmatched. The length of the CDR3 is 14 residues. The germline V gene has CDR1 MDHEN and CDR2 SYDVKM. The CDR3 region is CASRTTGVGETQYF. The CDR3 DNA sequence: TGTGCCAGCAGGACTACAGGGGTCGGGGAGACCCAGTACTTC. Together with reference TRBV28 and TRBJ2-5, the CDR3 gives the full variable domain: DVKVTQSSRYLVKRTGEKVFLECVQDMDHENMFWYRQDPGLGLRLIYFSYDVKMKEKGDIPEGYSVSREKKERFSLILESASTNQTSMYLCASRTTGVGETQYFGPGTRLLVL.

V and J are TRBV6-1 and TRBJ1-2, with 8 bases matching TRBD1. The CDR3 totals 14 residues. Germline V gene lookup returns CDR1 MNHNS and CDR2 SASEGT. V gave up 3 bases and J gave up 12 bases; unmatched junction bases: 12. CDR3 sequence reads: CASSDPGQGFRNTF. The CDR3 region has the DNA TGTGCCAGCAGTGACCCCGGACAGGGCTTTCGTAACACCTTC.

The J gene is TRBJ2-7, the V gene TRBV10-1; possible D gene TRBD1, 6 bases. Germline V gene data show CDR1 as WNHNN and CDR2 as SYGVQD (reference sequence). This CDR3 has 12 amino acids. The V and J ends lost 8 bases and 4 bases respectively, with 12 bases between them. CDR3 sequence: CASVYTGYEQYF. CDR3 DNA sequence: TGCGCCAGCGTATACACAGGGTACGAGCAGTACTTC.

A few counts support this clone. The junction does not match germline at one end; this may be a read error. The chain couples TRBV7-2 to TRBJ2-4, with a tentative D call TRBD2 (5 bases). In germline, CDR1 is SGHTA, CDR2 FQGNSA. The CDR3 has 14 amino acids. In DNA, the CDR3 is TGTGCCAGCAGCTTAGCGACCCAGTCAGCGGTTCTGGACTTC. This sequence encodes CASSLATQSAVLDF.

This sequence joins TRBV19 and TRBJ1-2, with TRBD1 matching over 8 bases. The trim removed 2 bases at V and 8 bases at J, leaving 4 bases unmatched. The CDR3 covers 13 residues. The V gene's germline CDR1 is LNHDA and CDR2 SQIVND (reference sequence). The CDR3 DNA sequence: TGTGCCAGTAGTATACGGCAGGGGGCCGGCTACACCTTC. Encoded protein: CASSIRQGAGYTF.

J is TRBJ2-7 and V is TRBV4-2; the match to TRBD1 covers 7 bases. J gave up 5 bases and V 0 bases, and 4 bases lay outside the gene matches. Germline V gene data show CDR1 as LGHNA and CDR2 as YNFKEQ. CDR3 size: 14 residues. The CDR3 DNA sequence: TGTGCCAGCAGCCAAGAAAGGGGGCGCCACGAGCAGTACTTC. This sequence encodes CASSQERGRHEQYF.

The V gene is TRBV7-2, the J gene TRBJ2-5, with 10 bases matching TRBD1. CDR3 length equals 15 residues. Per the germline V gene, CDR1 is SGHTA and CDR2 is FQGNSA. Trimming took 4 bases from V and 2 from J; bases not matched to a gene: 4. The CDR3 sequence is CASSWTGGRQETQYF. The CDR3 DNA reads as TGTGCCAGCAGCTGGACAGGGGGGAGGCAAGAGACCCAGTACTTC.

The table lists this clone with a count of one. The chain has TRBV19 and TRBJ1-2; D possibly corresponds to TRBD1 (5 bases). Germline assignment: CDR1 LNHDA and CDR2 SQIVND (reference sequence). The CDR3 length is 15 residues. V shed 1 base and J shed 7 bases, with 16 bases lying between them. The CDR3, as DNA: TGTGCCAGTAGTATAGCTGGGGCGCAGGTTCTTGGCTACACCTTC. The encoded protein is CASSIAGAQVLGYTF.

In its sample, this clone was seen a few times. The gene calls are TRBV2 and TRBJ2-1, with 10 bases matching TRBD2. Germline loops: CDR1 SNHLY, CDR2 FYNNEI. CDR3 length: 15 residues. V lost 8 bases, J lost 5 bases, and 9 bases stayed unmatched. CDR3 amino acids: CASDPAAGGNNEQFF. CDR3 DNA: TGTGCCAGCGACCCCGCAGCGGGGGGGAACAATGAGCAGTTCTTC.

The J gene is TRBJ1-2, the V gene TRBV5-4; weak D call: TRBD1 (5 bases). Germline V gene data show CDR1 as SGHNT and CDR2 as YYREEE (reference sequence). The CDR3 length is 17 residues. The V and J ends lost 1 base and 7 bases respectively, with 23 bases between them. CDR3 loop: CASSLIGSGVGGSGYTF. CDR3 DNA sequence: TGTGCCAGCAGCTTGATTGGCAGTGGAGTGGGGGGTTCTGGCTACACCTTC.

Only one count was recorded for this clone. One end of the junction fails to match germline, which may point to a read error. The genes are TRBV7-7 and TRBJ2-5; D is undetermined. The germline V gene has CDR1 SSHAT and CDR2 FNYEAQ (reference sequence). This CDR3 is 15 amino acids long. CDR3 DNA: TGTGCTAGCAGCTTGCACGCCCGGGTCGGGGAGACCCAGTACTTC. This encodes CASSLHARVGETQYF. Complete variable domain (other parts from reference TRBV7-7 and TRBJ2-5): GAGVSQSPRYKVTKRGQDVTLRCDPISSHATLYWYQQALGQGPEFLTYFNYEAQPDKSGLPSDRFSAERPEGSISTLTIQRTEQRDSAMYRCASSLHARVGETQYFGPGTRLLVL.

Points on this clone: At one end, the junction sequence differs from germline, possibly due to a read error. V and J are TRBV2 and TRBJ2-3, with TRBD2 matching 12 bases. CDR1 and CDR2 from the germline V gene are SNHLY and FYNNEI. CDR3 length: 17 residues. CDR3 bases: TGTGCCAGCAGTGAAGGGACTAGCGGGATCACTCCAGATCCGCAGTATTTT. Residues: CASSEGTSGITPDPQYF.

The sample holds a few counts of this clone. The chain combines TRBV6-1 with TRBJ1-5; possibly TRBD1 for D (6 bases). Trimming stripped 5 bases from V and 0 bases from J, with 8 bases between. CDR1 MNHNS and CDR2 SASEGT come from the germline V gene. The CDR3 runs 14 residues. The CDR3 nucleotides are TGTGCCAGCAGTCGACAGGTTAGCAATCAGCCCCAGCATTTT. Translated, it gives CASSRQVSNQPQHF.

The chain is built from TRBV19 and TRBJ2-7, with D maybe TRBD1 (5 bases). The CDR3 has 14 amino acids. Looked up from germline, CDR1 is LNHDA and CDR2 is SQIVND (reference sequence). V was shortened by 6 bases and J by 1 base, with 13 bases between the two germline ends. In DNA form, the CDR3 reads TGTGCCAGTAGCCCTTTTGGACATTCCTACGAGCAGTACTTC. Its protein is CASSPFGHSYEQYF.

This sequence joins TRBV10-3 and TRBJ2-2; 7 bases are a match to TRBD1. Germline V gives CDR1 ENHRY, CDR2 SYGVKD. Germline trimming cut 6 bases from V and 2 bases from J; bases unmatched to any gene: 3. The CDR3 is 14 amino acids. CDR3 in DNA: TGTGCCATCAGAGGGGGCTCTAACACCGGGGAGCTGTTTTTT. This sequence encodes CAIRGGSNTGELFF.

The V and J genes are TRBV11-2 and TRBJ2-3, with 7 nucleotides matching TRBD2. Unmatched junction bases numbered 18, after V lost 4 bases and J lost 8 bases. Germline CDR1 reads SGHAT; CDR2 reads FQNNGV. The CDR3 covers 17 residues. DNA of the CDR3: TGTGCCAGCAGCTCGTTAGCGGGCTCCTCTTCCGGGGGTACGCAGTATTTT. It specifies CASSSLAGSSSGGTQYF.

Turning to this clone: Germline is not matched at one junction end, which may reflect a read error. The chain joins TRBV5-1 to TRBJ2-7, with 8 bases that match TRBD2. Germline V lookup: CDR1 SGHRS, CDR2 YFSETQ. The CDR3 is 13 amino acids. CDR3 nucleotides: TGCGCCAGGAGCTTGACTAGCGACTACGAGCAGTACTTC. This gives the protein CARSLTSDYEQYF.